This TCR beta chain came from a study of vaccination and CD4 T cells after COVID-19. Treatment here: roughly 10-day PBMC culture with coronavirus spike peptide pools or control peptides (ViraFEST assay). Scientists ran DNA taken from cultured CD4+ T cells through the Oncomine TCR Beta short-read assay for sequencing. TCRdb used MiXCR to reprocess the PCR reads, holding one entry per CDR3 protein. In the table there are a few thousand distinct CDR3 sequences, 84% of which are singletons. Germline-derived CDR1 and CDR2 are DFQATT and SNEGSKA (reference sequence). V gave up 5 bases and J gave up 7 bases, with 20 bases separating them. The CDR3 contains 14 residues. As to this clonotype: Its cognate antigen is unknown.

Material for sequencing was CD4+ T cells from blood, cultured in vitro. This sequence was found in a human donor who had recovered from COVID-19. The chain links TRBV20-1 to TRBJ1-2; weak D call: TRBD1 (5 bases). The CDR3 reads CSASRPRGGPGYTF. As DNA, the CDR3 is TGCAGTGCTTCCCGACCTAGGGGAGGACCTGGCTACACCTTC.